This passage covers 22 T cell receptor beta chains from one sample sequenced in a study of blood T cell repertoires in COVID-19. Data came from immunoSEQ multiplex PCR; TCRdb stores just in-frame clones and leaves some out. The repertoire holds around 68,000 clones, with approximately 86% as singletons. The sequencing input was peripheral blood. The receptor source for this set is a man aged 40-49 years with COVID-19, enrolled during active disease.

This chain's CDR3 is CAWSRQADNEQFF. The CDR3 DNA is TGTGCCTGGAGTAGGCAGGCAGACAATGAGCAGTTCTTC. The V call is TRBV30, the J call TRBJ2-1, with no clear D. V lost 2 bases and J 5 bases, leaving 10 bases between the germline ends. From germline, CDR1 is GTSNPN and CDR2 SVGIG (reference sequence). This CDR3 has 13 residues.

This sequence joins TRBV10-2 and TRBJ2-5; the match to TRBD2 covers 11 bases. The CDR3 extends over 17 amino acids. Germline values: CDR1 WSHSY, CDR2 SAAADI. The V gene end was trimmed by 4 bases and the J gene end by 5 bases; junction bases not matched to a gene: 12. In nucleotides, the CDR3 is TGCGCCAGCAGTGTGGGTAGCGGGGGGGCAATTGGGGAGACCCAGTACTTC. Protein product: CASSVGSGGAIGETQYF.

The chain is built from TRBV5-6 and TRBJ2-3, with TRBD1 as a possible D gene (5 bases). Germline-derived CDR1 and CDR2 are SGHDT and YYEEEE. The CDR3 extends over 12 amino acids. Trimming stripped 4 bases from V and 4 bases from J, with 7 bases between. The CDR3 nucleotides read TGTGCCAGCAGCGGACAAGCAGATACGCAGTATTTT. It translates to CASSGQADTQYF.

The rearrangement joins TRBV11-2 to TRBJ2-5; 11 bases are shared with TRBD1. Germline V gene lookup returns CDR1 SGHAT and CDR2 FQNNGV. J was trimmed by 5 bases and V by 0 bases; bases with no gene match: 5. CDR3 length: 16 residues. CDR3 protein: CASSLDLGTGGETQYF. CDR3 bases: TGTGCCAGCAGCTTAGATCTAGGGACAGGGGGGGAGACCCAGTACTTC.

The count of this clone is one. The chain has TRBV4-1 and TRBJ1-4; D remains unclear. The germline gives CDR1 MGHRA, CDR2 YSYEKL. V lost 8 bases and J 0 bases, leaving 16 bases between the germline ends. The CDR3 extends over 16 amino acids. CDR3 DNA sequence: TGCGCCAGCGCTTTAAGAATAGGAGCAACTAATGAAAAACTGTTTTTT. Translation gives CASALRIGATNEKLFF.

This clone was seen only once. The chain uses TRBV18 and TRBJ1-5; D unresolved. The CDR3 has 16 amino acids. Trimming took 3 bases from V and 5 from J, leaving 17 bases between them. Germline V gene data show CDR1 as KGHSH and CDR2 as LQKENI. The CDR3 protein is CASSPRHTGVDQPQHF. CDR3 nucleotides: TGTGCCAGCTCACCCCGCCACACCGGGGTAGATCAGCCCCAGCATTTT.

The chain has TRBV29-1 and TRBJ2-7; 7 nucleotides agree with TRBD1. Per germline, CDR1 SQVTM and CDR2 ANQGSEA. This CDR3 has 13 residues. Trimming at V came to 6 bases and at J to 8 bases, leaving 13 bases not matched to a gene. CDR3 coding DNA: TGCAGCGTAAATCGGGGACAGAGTGGGAAGCAGTACTTC. Its protein product is CSVNRGQSGKQYF.

V gene TRBV5-6 combines with J gene TRBJ1-5; D is undetermined. CDR3 length: 18 residues. Trimming shortened V by 0 bases and J by 7 bases, and 23 bases separated the two germline ends. Germline V lookup: CDR1 SGHDT, CDR2 YYEEEE. In DNA form, the CDR3 reads TGTGCCAGCAGCTTGGGAGGGATCCCAAGGAATATTGACCAGCCCCAGCATTTT. Amino acids: CASSLGGIPRNIDQPQHF.

V gene TRBV7-2 combines with J gene TRBJ2-2; 8 nucleotides match TRBD1. The CDR3 runs to 14 residues. V was pared by 5 bases and J by 6 bases, with 5 bases of the junction left unmatched. Germline CDR1 and CDR2: SGHTA and FQGNSA. CDR3 bases: TGTGCCAGCAGCCGTCAGGGGGCCGCCGGGGAGCTGTTTTTT. It specifies CASSRQGAAGELFF. The full variable domain, in which reference TRBV7-2 and TRBJ2-2 provide the parts outside the CDR3, is GAGVSQSPSNKVTEKGKDVELRCDPISGHTALYWYRQSLGQGLEFLIYFQGNSAPDKSGLPSDRFSAERTGGSVSTLTIQRTQQEDSAVYLCASSRQGAAGELFFGEGSRLTVL.

This rearrangement joins TRBV7-2 to TRBJ1-4; 8 bases agree with TRBD1. The CDR3 length is 16 residues. The J segment lost 4 bases and the V segment lost 6 bases, leaving 10 bases of the junction unmatched. CDR1 is SGHTA, CDR2 FQGNSA, per germline. The DNA for the CDR3 is TGTGCCAGCAGGCGGCCCGACAGGGGATATAATGAAAAACTGTTTTTT. It specifies CASRRPDRGYNEKLFF.

Only a few counts were recorded for this clone. The chain recombines TRBV7-9 with TRBJ2-7; TRBD1 agrees at 11 bases. V shed 7 bases, J shed 6 bases, and the junction held 8 bases outside the gene matches. The CDR3 is made up of 14 amino acids. Germline lookup yields CDR1 SEHNR and CDR2 FQNEAQ (reference sequence). The CDR3 spells CASTRGTGGSEQYF. CDR3 coding DNA: TGTGCCAGCACCCGGGGGACAGGGGGTTCCGAGCAGTACTTC. The whole variable domain, remainder taken from reference TRBV7-9 and TRBJ2-7, is DTGVSQNPRHKITKRGQNVTFRCDPISEHNRLYWYRQTLGQGPEFLTYFQNEAQLEKSRLLSDRFSAERPKGSFSTLEIQRTEQGDSAMYLCASTRGTGGSEQYFGPGTRLTVT.

The gene calls are TRBV4-1 and TRBJ2-1; 8 nucleotides align to TRBD2. CDR1 MGHRA and CDR2 YSYEKL come from the germline V gene. This CDR3 is built from 18 residues. The junction had 18 bases not matched to a gene; V was cut back by 3 bases and J by 8 bases. The CDR3 loop reads CASSHSPGSAGGMDEQFF. The CDR3 DNA sequence: TGCGCCAGCAGCCATTCCCCGGGGTCGGCGGGGGGCATGGATGAGCAGTTCTTC.

V gene TRBV6-1 combines with J gene TRBJ1-4; D remains ambiguous. Trimming stripped 1 base from V and 6 bases from J, with 12 bases between. This CDR3 contains 15 residues. The germline V gene has CDR1 MNHNS and CDR2 SASEGT. The CDR3 loop is CASSEGALNDEKLFF. The CDR3 DNA sequence: TGTGCCAGCAGTGAAGGGGCCCTTAATGATGAAAAACTGTTTTTT.

The gene calls are TRBV3-1 (or the pseudogene TRBV3-2) and TRBJ2-4, with 7 bases identical to TRBD1. The CDR3 length is 14 residues. The V gene's germline CDR1 is LGHDT and CDR2 YNNKEL (reference sequence). Trimming cost V 1 base and J 8 bases; bases outside gene matches: 5. The CDR3 region has the DNA TGTGCCAGCAGCCAAGTACAGGGGCGGGACATTCAGTACTTC. Encoded protein: CASSQVQGRDIQYF.

The chain combines TRBV29-1 with TRBJ2-1; the match to TRBD2 covers 7 bases. CDR3 length equals 11 residues. The V gene's germline CDR1 is SQVTM and CDR2 ANQGSEA. V dropped 5 bases and J dropped 10; count of bases not matched to a gene: 5. Here the CDR3 DNA reads TGCAGCGTTAGGAGGGAGGGGGAGCAGTTCTTC. Translating gives CSVRREGEQFF.

The table lists this clone with a count of one. This chain links TRBV10-3 with TRBJ2-1; 11 bases line up with TRBD2. The CDR3 sequence is 16 residues long. Germline assignment: CDR1 ENHRY and CDR2 SYGVKD. V was pared by 4 bases and J by 7 bases, with 9 bases of the junction left unmatched. CDR3 sequence reads: CAISALSGGAGNEQFF. The CDR3 region has the DNA TGTGCCATCAGTGCTCTTAGCGGGGGGGCTGGGAATGAGCAGTTCTTC.

The chain is built from TRBV6-1 and TRBJ1-5; 7 bases fit TRBD1. With V trimmed by 1 base and J by 6 bases, 18 bases remained unmatched. Germline V gene data show CDR1 as MNHNS and CDR2 as SASEGT. CDR3 length: 19 residues. The CDR3 here is CASSEGEGQTPVGGQPQHF. The CDR3 region has the DNA TGTGCCAGCAGTGAAGGAGAGGGACAGACACCGGTGGGGGGTCAGCCCCAGCATTTT.

The chain joins TRBV7-9 to TRBJ1-2, with D unresolved. V lost 5 bases to trimming and J lost 13 bases, with 5 bases between them. The V gene's germline CDR1 is SEHNR and CDR2 FQNEAQ (reference sequence). The length of the CDR3 is 8 residues. The CDR3 loop reads CASSPLTF. The CDR3 coding sequence is TGTGCCAGCAGCCCCCTCACCTTC.

This rearrangement joins TRBV5-1 to TRBJ1-4, with 9 positions matching TRBD1. J was trimmed by 8 bases and V by 4 bases; bases with no gene match: 9. Germline values: CDR1 SGHRS, CDR2 YFSETQ. The CDR3 sequence is 15 residues long. CDR3 amino acids: CASSVSGQGPEKLFF. Written as DNA, the CDR3 is TGCGCCAGCAGCGTCTCTGGACAGGGGCCAGAAAAACTGTTTTTT.

V gene TRBV4-2 combines with J gene TRBJ1-2; TRBD1 matches 8 bases. V was pared by 0 bases and J by 8 bases, with 8 bases of the junction left unmatched. The CDR3 spans 15 residues. CDR1 is LGHNA, CDR2 YNFKEQ, per germline. DNA of the CDR3: TGTGCCAGCAGCCAAGAGGGCCAGGGGGCTGGAGGCTACACCTTC. It is translated as CASSQEGQGAGGYTF.

The chain combines TRBV7-9 with TRBJ2-2; D ambiguous. The germline V gene encodes CDR1 SEHNR and CDR2 FQNEAQ (reference sequence). V dropped 5 bases and J dropped 4 bases, with 5 bases sitting between them. The CDR3 runs 12 residues. In nucleotides, the CDR3 is TGTGCCAGCAGCCGGAGCACCGGGGAGCTGTTTTTT. It specifies CASSRSTGELFF.

V usage is TRBV10-3 and J usage is TRBJ2-3; 14 nucleotides agree with TRBD2. Germline loops: CDR1 ENHRY, CDR2 SYGVKD. The ends lost 6 bases at V and 6 bases at J; junction bases unmatched: 8. The CDR3 spans 16 residues. The CDR3 sequence: CAIRPTSGGARDTQYF. CDR3 coding DNA: TGTGCCATCAGGCCGACTAGCGGGGGGGCAAGGGATACGCAGTATTTT.